This is a list of T cell receptor beta chains from one sample in a study of blood T cell repertoires in COVID-19. Clones were sequenced by immunoSEQ multiplex PCR, and TCRdb holds only the in-frame ones, with some missing. Here the sample spans some 450,000 clones, more than 70% being singletons. The sample comprised peripheral blood. These receptors all stem from a woman between 50 and 59 years old with COVID-19, enrolled during active disease. The CDR3 runs from the conserved cysteine through the conserved F or W. The order of the fields is D gene, V gene, J gene, clone size, CDR3 protein, CDR3 DNA. The D gene is left open where the match is weak. Rows may omit the clone size; those that give it use once, few, many or a size class.

TRBD1	TRBV14	TRBJ2-5	once	CASSQVQGAQETQYF	TGTGCCAGCAGCCAGGTACAGGGGGCCCAAGAGACCCAGTACTTC
.	TRBV5-1	TRBJ2-7	.	CASSLDGGGAGYEQYF	TGCGCCAGCAGCTTGGATGGGGGGGGCGCAGGTTACGAGCAGTACTTC
.	TRBV19	TRBJ1-1	once	CASSAQGVNTEAFF	TGTGCCAGTAGTGCACAGGGTGTTAACACTGAAGCTTTCTTT
TRBD2	TRBV5-1	TRBJ2-1	few	CASSKGTSGGSSYNEQFF	TGCGCCAGCAGCAAAGGGACTAGCGGGGGTAGCTCCTACAATGAGCAGTTCTTC
.	TRBV27	TRBJ2-3	.	CASSLRNQGMDTQYF	TGTGCCAGCAGTTTAAGGAACCAGGGAATGGATACGCAGTATTTT
TRBD2	TRBV7-3	TRBJ2-3	.	CASSLGLAETDTQYF	TGTGCCAGCAGCTTAGGACTAGCGGAGACAGATACGCAGTATTTT
.	TRBV19	TRBJ2-7	.	CASSKGGMTYEQYF	TGTGCCAGTAGTAAGGGGGGGATGACCTACGAGCAGTACTTC
TRBD1	TRBV6-5	TRBJ1-1	once	CASSATGGAGTEAFF	TGTGCCAGCAGCGCGACAGGGGGCGCGGGCACTGAAGCTTTCTTT
TRBD1	TRBV5-6	TRBJ2-1	.	CASSLGQGPYNEQFF	TGTGCCAGCAGCTTGGGACAGGGACCCTACAATGAGCAGTTCTTC
.	TRBV7-9	TRBJ2-1	.	CASSLPLSVNNEQFF	TGTGCCAGCAGCTTACCCCTCTCGGTGAACAATGAGCAGTTCTTC
TRBD1	TRBV19	TRBJ2-7	.	CASSTTGTGPYEQYF	TGTGCCAGTAGTACCACCGGGACAGGGCCCTACGAGCAGTACTTC
TRBD1	TRBV5-1	TRBJ1-2	.	CASSSSLGVGGVYGYTF	TGCGCCAGCAGCTCCTCGTTAGGGGTAGGGGGCGTCTATGGCTACACCTTC
TRBD2	TRBV11-2	TRBJ2-7	few	CASSFGGDFYEQYF	TGTGCCAGCAGCTTTGGGGGGGATTTCTACGAGCAGTACTTC
.	TRBV3-1/TRBV3-2	TRBJ1-1	.	CASSQLGGREAFF	TGTGCCAGCAGCCAGTTGGGGGGTCGGGAGGCTTTCTTT
.	TRBV4-2	TRBJ1-1	.	CASSQDYGGLGTEAFF	TGTGCCAGCAGCCAAGATTACGGGGGACTCGGCACTGAAGCTTTCTTT
.	TRBV6-4	TRBJ1-3	.	CASSGPDRVGGSGNTIYF	TGTGCCAGCAGTGGACCTGACCGTGTCGGAGGCTCTGGAAACACCATATATTTT
.	TRBV5-1	TRBJ1-2	.	CASSPEGGGNYGYTF	TGCGCCAGCAGCCCCGAAGGGGGAGGGAACTATGGCTACACCTTC
.	TRBV18	TRBJ2-5	.	CASSRGHKQETQYF	TGTGCCAGCTCACGCGGGCACAAACAAGAGACCCAGTACTTC
.	TRBV4-2	TRBJ1-1	.	CASSALPGLAFF	TGTGCCAGCAGCGCCCTCCCAGGTTTGGCTTTCTTT
.	TRBV7-9	TRBJ1-1	.	CASSYREGVTEAFF	TGTGCCAGCAGCTACAGGGAGGGAGTCACTGAAGCTTTCTTT
TRBD1	TRBV5-1	TRBJ2-7	.	CASSYEPPGQGTHEQYF	TGCGCCAGCAGCTACGAACCTCCGGGACAGGGCACCCACGAGCAGTACTTC
.	TRBV27	TRBJ1-2	.	CASSPGGSLYGYTF	TGTGCCAGCAGTCCTGGGGGGAGCCTCTATGGCTACACCTTC
.	TRBV5-6	TRBJ1-2	.	CASSLSSGGGYGYTF	TGTGCCAGCAGCTTGAGTTCGGGGGGAGGCTATGGCTACACCTTC
TRBD1	TRBV15	TRBJ1-6	.	CATSRETGWDSPLHF	TGTGCCACCAGCAGAGAGACAGGGTGGGATTCACCCCTCCACTTT
.	TRBV19	TRBJ2-2	.	CASSRGWPGELFF	TGTGCCAGTTCCAGAGGGTGGCCCGGGGAGCTGTTTTTT
TRBD1	TRBV19	TRBJ1-5	.	CASSRGQGESQPQHF	TGTGCCAGTAGTAGGGGTCAGGGGGAAAGTCAGCCCCAGCATTTT
.	TRBV7-9	TRBJ2-5	.	CASSSRGGVETQYF	TGTGCCAGCAGCTCCAGGGGAGGGGTGGAGACCCAGTACTTC
.	TRBV5-1	TRBJ1-4	.	CASSLDPGGTNEKLFF	TGCGCCAGCAGCTTGGACCCGGGGGGAACTAATGAAAAACTGTTTTTT
.	TRBV6-5	TRBJ2-7	.	CASSYPRGGAYYEQYF	TGTGCCAGCAGTTACCCCCGTGGCGGAGCTTACTACGAGCAGTACTTC
.	TRBV5-1	TRBJ1-4	.	CASSLGPQGSNEKLFF	TGCGCCAGCAGCTTGGGCCCCCAGGGGTCTAATGAAAAACTGTTTTTT
.	TRBV11-1	TRBJ1-2	.	CASSLTRGGNYGYTF	TGTGCCAGCAGCTTAACAAGAGGGGGTAACTATGGCTACACCTTC
.	TRBV25-1	TRBJ1-1	once	CASTPGHINTEAFF	TGTGCCAGTACTCCGGGACATATCAACACTGAAGCTTTCTTT
TRBD1	TRBV27	TRBJ1-1	.	CASSSWDSTEAFF	TGTGCCAGCAGTTCCTGGGACAGCACTGAAGCTTTCTTT
.	TRBV12-3/TRBV12-4	TRBJ1-2	.	CASSLGQTAEVTF	TGTGCCAGCAGTTTAGGACAGACCGCTGAGGTGACCTTC
.	TRBV19	TRBJ1-1	.	CASSSPGGTEAFF	TGTGCCAGTAGTTCACCAGGTGGAACTGAAGCTTTCTTT
.	TRBV3-1/TRBV3-2	TRBJ1-1	.	CASSHDSYTEAFF	TGTGCCAGCAGCCACGACAGTTACACTGAAGCTTTCTTT
TRBD1	TRBV28	TRBJ1-5	.	CASRWTGQQPQHF	TGTGCCAGCAGGTGGACAGGGCAGCAGCCCCAGCATTTT
.	TRBV5-1	TRBJ1-1	once	CASSFGNTEAFF	TGCGCCAGCAGCTTCGGGAACACTGAAGCTTTCTTT
.	TRBV2	TRBJ1-6	.	CASSQGTGSPLHF	TGTGCCAGCAGTCAGGGAACTGGGTCACCCCTCCACTTT
TRBD1	TRBV19	TRBJ1-2	.	CASRQGAISYGYTF	TGTGCCAGTCGACAGGGGGCCATTAGTTATGGCTACACCTTC